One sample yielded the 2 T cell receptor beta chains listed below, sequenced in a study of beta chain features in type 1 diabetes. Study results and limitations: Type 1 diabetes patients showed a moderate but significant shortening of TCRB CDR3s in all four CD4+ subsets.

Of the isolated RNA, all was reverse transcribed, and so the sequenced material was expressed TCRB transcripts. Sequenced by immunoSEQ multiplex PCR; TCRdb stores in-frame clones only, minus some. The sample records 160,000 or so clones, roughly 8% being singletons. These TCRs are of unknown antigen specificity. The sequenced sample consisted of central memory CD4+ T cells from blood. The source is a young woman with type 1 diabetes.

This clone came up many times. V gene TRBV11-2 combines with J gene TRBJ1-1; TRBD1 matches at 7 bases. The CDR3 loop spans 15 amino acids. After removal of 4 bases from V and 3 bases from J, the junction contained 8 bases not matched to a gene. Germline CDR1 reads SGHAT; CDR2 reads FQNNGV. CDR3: CASSSNGQEDTEAFF. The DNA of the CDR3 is TGTGCCAGCAGCTCAAACGGACAGGAGGACACTGAAGCTTTCTTT.

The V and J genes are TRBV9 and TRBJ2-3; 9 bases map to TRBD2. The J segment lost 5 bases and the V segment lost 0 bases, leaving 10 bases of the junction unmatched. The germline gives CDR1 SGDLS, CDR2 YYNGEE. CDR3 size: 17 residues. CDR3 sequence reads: CASSVVGAGGPGDTQYF. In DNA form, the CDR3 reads TGTGCCAGCAGCGTAGTTGGAGCGGGGGGCCCGGGAGATACGCAGTATTTT.